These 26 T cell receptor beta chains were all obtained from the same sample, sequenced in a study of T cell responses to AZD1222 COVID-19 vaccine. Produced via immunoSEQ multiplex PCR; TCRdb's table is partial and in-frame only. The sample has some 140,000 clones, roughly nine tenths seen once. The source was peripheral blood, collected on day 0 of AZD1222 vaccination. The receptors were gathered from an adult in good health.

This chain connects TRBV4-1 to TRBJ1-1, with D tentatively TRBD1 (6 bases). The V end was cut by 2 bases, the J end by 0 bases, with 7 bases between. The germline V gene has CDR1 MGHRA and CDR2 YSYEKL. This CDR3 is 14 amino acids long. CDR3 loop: CASSQRGMNTEAFF. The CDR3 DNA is TGCGCCAGCAGCCAAAGGGGGATGAACACTGAAGCTTTCTTT.

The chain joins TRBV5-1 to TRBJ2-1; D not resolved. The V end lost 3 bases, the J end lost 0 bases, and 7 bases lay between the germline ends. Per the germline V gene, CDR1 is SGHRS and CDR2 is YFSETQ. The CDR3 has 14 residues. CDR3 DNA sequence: TGCGCCAGCAGCTCCAAGAGCTCCTACAATGAGCAGTTCTTC. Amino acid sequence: CASSSKSSYNEQFF. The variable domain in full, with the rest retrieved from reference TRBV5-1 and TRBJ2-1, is KAGVTQTPRYLIKTRGQQVTLSCSPISGHRSVSWYQQTPGQGLQFLFEYFSETQRNKGNFPGRFSGRQFSNSRSEMNVSTLELGDSALYLCASSSKSSYNEQFFGPGTRLTVL.

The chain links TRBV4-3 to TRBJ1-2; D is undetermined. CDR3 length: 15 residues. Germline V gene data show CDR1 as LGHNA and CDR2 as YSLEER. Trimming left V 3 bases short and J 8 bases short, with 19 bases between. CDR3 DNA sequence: TGCGCCAGCAGCCATACGACTCAGGCTACGAGAGGCTACACCTTC. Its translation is CASSHTTQATRGYTF.

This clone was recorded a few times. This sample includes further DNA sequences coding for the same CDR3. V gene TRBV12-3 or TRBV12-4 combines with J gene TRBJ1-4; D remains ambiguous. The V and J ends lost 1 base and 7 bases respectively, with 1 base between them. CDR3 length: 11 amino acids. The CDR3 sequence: CASSLGEKLFF. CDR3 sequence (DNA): TGTGCCAGCAGTTTAGGTGAAAAACTGTTTTTT.

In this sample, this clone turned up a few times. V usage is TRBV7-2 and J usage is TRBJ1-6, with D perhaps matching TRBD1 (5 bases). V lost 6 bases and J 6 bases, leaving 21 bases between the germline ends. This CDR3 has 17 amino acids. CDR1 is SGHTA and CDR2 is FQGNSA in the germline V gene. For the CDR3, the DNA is TGTGCCAGCAGTCCCCGAATGCAGGGCGGTTTTAATTCACCCCTCCACTTT. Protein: CASSPRMQGGFNSPLHF.

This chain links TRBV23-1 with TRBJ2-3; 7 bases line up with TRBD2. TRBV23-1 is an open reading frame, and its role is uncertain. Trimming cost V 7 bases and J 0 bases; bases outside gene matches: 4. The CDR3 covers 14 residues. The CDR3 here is CASNSLASTDTQYF. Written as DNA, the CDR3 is TGCGCCAGCAATTCACTAGCGAGCACAGATACGCAGTATTTT.

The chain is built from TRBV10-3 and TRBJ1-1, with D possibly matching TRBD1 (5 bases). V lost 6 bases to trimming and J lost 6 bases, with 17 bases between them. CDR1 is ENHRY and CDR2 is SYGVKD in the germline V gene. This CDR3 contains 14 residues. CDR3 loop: CAIREAYQGAEAFF. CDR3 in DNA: TGTGCCATCAGGGAAGCCTACCAAGGGGCTGAAGCTTTCTTT.

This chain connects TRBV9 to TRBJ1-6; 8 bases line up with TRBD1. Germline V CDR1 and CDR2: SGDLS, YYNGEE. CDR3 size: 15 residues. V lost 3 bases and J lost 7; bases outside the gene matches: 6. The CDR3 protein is CASSDGTGVNSPLHF. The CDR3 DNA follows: TGTGCCAGCAGCGATGGGACAGGAGTAAATTCACCCCTCCACTTT. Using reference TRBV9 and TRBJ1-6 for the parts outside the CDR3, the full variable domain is DSGVTQTPKHLITATGQRVTLRCSPRSGDLSVYWYQQSLDQGLQFLIQYYNGEERAKGNILERFSAQQFPDLHSELNLSSLELGDSALYFCASSDGTGVNSPLHFGNGTRLTVT.

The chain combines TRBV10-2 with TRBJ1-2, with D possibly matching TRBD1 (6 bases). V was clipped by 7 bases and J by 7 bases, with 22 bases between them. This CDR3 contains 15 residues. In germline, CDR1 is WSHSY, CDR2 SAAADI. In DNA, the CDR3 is TGCGCCAGCACTGAAGTCCGGGGGGGCGCGAGTGGCTACACCTTC. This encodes CASTEVRGGASGYTF.

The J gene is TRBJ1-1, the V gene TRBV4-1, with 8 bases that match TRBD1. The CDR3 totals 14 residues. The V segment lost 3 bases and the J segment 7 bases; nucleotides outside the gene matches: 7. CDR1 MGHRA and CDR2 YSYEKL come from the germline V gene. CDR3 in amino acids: CASSQTDREVEAFF. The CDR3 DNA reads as TGCGCCAGCAGCCAGACGGACAGGGAAGTTGAAGCTTTCTTT.

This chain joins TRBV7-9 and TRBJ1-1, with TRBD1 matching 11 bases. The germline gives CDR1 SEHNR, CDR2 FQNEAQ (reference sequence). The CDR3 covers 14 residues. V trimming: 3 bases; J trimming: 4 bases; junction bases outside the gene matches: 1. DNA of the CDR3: TGTGCCAGCAGCTTTGGGACAGGGGGCACTGAAGCTTTCTTT. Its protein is CASSFGTGGTEAFF.

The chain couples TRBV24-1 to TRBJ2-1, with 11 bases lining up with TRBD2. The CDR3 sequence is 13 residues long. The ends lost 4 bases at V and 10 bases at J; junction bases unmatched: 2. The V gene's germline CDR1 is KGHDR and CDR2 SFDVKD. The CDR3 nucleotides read TGTGCCACCAGTGAGTGGACTAGCGGGGAGCAGTTCTTC. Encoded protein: CATSEWTSGEQFF.

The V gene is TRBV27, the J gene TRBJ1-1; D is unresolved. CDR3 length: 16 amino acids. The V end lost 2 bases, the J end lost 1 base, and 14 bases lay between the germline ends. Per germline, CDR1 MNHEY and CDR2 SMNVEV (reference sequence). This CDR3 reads CASSLVVLGPNTEAFF. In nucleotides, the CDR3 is TGTGCCAGCAGTTTAGTTGTTTTGGGTCCGAACACTGAAGCTTTCTTT.

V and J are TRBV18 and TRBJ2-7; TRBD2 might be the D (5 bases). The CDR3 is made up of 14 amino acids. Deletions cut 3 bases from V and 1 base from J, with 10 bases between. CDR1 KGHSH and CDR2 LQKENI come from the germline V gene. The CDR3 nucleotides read TGTGCCAGCTCACCCGGGATTTCATCCTACGAGCAGTACTTC. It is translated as CASSPGISSYEQYF. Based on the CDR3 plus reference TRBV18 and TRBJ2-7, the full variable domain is NAGVMQNPRHLVRRRGQEARLRCSPMKGHSHVYWYRQLPEEGLKFMVYLQKENIIDESGMPKERFSAEFPKEGPSILRIQQVVRGDSAAYFCASSPGISSYEQYFGPGTRLTVT.

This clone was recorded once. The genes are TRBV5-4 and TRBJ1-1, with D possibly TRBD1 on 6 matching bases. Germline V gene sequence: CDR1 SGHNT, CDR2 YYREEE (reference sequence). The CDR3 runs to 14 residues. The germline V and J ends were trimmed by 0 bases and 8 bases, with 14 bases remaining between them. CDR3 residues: CASSLVGGGGEAFF. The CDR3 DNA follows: TGTGCCAGCAGCTTGGTCGGGGGCGGTGGCGAAGCTTTCTTT. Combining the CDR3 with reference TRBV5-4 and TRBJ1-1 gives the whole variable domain ETGVTQSPTHLIKTRGQQVTLRCSSQSGHNTVSWYQQALGQGPQFIFQYYREEENGRGNFPPRFSGLQFPNYSSELNVNALELDDSALYLCASSLVGGGGEAFFGQGTRLTVV.

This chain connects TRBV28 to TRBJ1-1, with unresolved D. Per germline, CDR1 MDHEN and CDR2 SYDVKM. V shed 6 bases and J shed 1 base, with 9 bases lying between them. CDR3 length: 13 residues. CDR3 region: CASSPAQNTEAFF. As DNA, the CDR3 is TGTGCCAGCAGCCCGGCACAGAACACTGAAGCTTTCTTT.

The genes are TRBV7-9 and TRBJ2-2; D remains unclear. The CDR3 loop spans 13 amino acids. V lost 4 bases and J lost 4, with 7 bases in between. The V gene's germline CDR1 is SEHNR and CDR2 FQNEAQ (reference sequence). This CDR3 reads CASSSTSTGELFF. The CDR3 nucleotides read TGTGCCAGCAGCTCCACGAGCACCGGGGAGCTGTTTTTT.

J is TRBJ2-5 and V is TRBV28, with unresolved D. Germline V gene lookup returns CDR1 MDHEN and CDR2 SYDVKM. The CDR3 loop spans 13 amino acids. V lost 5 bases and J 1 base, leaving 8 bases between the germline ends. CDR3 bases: TGTGCCAGCAGTCCCCAGGTCCAAGAGACCCAGTACTTC. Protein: CASSPQVQETQYF.

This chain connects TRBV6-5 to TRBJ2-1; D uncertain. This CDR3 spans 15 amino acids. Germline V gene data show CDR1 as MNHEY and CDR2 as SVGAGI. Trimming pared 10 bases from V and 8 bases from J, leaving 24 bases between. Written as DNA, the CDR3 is TGTGCCACCAAACGGAGTAGCTTGGGATGGGATGAGCAGTTCTTC. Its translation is CATKRSSLGWDEQFF.

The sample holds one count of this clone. The CDR3 loop reads CASSQRPGYNEQFF. CDR3 sequence (DNA): TGCGCCAGCAGCCAAAGGCCGGGATACAATGAGCAGTTCTTC. V gene TRBV4-1 combines with J gene TRBJ2-1; tentatively, D is TRBD2 (5 bases). The length of the CDR3 is 14 residues. The ends were cut back, 2 bases at V and 4 bases at J, with 9 bases in the middle. Germline loops: CDR1 MGHRA, CDR2 YSYEKL.

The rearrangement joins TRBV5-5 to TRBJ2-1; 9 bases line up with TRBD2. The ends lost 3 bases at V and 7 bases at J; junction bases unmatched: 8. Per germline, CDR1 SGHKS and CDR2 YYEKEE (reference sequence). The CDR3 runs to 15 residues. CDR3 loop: CASSSRAGGPNEQFF. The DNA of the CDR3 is TGTGCCAGCAGCTCGAGGGCGGGAGGGCCGAATGAGCAGTTCTTC.

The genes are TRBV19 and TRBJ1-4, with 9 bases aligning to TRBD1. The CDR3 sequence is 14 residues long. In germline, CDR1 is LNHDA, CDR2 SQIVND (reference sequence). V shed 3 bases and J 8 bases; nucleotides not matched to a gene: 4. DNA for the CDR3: TGTGCCAGTAGTATCGACAGGGGGGCGGAAAAACTGTTTTTT. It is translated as CASSIDRGAEKLFF.

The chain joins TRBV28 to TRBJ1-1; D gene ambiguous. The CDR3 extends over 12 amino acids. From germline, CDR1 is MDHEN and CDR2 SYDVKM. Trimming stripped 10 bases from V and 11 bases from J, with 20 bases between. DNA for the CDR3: TGTGCCACCAACCCCCCCTCCAGGCCGGCTTTCTTT. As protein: CATNPPSRPAFF. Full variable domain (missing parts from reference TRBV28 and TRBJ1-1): DVKVTQSSRYLVKRTGEKVFLECVQDMDHENMFWYRQDPGLGLRLIYFSYDVKMKEKGDIPEGYSVSREKKERFSLILESASTNQTSMYLCATNPPSRPAFFGQGTRLTVV.

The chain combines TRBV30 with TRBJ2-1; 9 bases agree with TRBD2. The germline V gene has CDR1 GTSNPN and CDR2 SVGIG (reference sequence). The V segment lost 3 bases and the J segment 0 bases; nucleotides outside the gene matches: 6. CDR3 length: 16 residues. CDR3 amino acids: CAWSGGRASSYNEQFF. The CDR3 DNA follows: TGTGCCTGGAGCGGCGGGAGGGCCAGCTCCTACAATGAGCAGTTCTTC.

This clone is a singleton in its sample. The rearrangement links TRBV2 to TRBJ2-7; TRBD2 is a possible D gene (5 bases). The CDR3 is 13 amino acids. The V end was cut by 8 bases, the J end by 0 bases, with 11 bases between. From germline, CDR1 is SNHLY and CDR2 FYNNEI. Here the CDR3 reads CASGAVSSYEQYF. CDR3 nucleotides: TGTGCCAGCGGAGCGGTTAGCTCCTACGAGCAGTACTTC.

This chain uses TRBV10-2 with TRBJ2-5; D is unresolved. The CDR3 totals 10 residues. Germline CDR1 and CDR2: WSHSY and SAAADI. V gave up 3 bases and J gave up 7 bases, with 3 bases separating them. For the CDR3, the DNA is TGCGCCAGCAGTGACGGGACCCAGTACTTC. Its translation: CASSDGTQYF.